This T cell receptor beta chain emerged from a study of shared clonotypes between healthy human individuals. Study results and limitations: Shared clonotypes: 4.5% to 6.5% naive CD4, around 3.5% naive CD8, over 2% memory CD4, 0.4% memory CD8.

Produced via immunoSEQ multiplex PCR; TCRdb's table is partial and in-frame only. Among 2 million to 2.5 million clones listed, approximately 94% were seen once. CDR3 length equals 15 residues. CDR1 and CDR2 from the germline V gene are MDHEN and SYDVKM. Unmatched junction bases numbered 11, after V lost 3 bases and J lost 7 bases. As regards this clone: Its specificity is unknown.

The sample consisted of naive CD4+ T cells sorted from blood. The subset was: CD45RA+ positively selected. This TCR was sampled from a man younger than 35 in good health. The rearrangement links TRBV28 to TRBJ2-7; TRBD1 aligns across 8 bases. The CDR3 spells CASSLRDRTFYEQYF. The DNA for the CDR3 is TGTGCCAGCAGTTTGAGGGACAGGACCTTTTATGAGCAGTACTTC. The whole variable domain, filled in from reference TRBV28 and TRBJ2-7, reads DVKVTQSSRYLVKRTGEKVFLECVQDMDHENMFWYRQDPGLGLRLIYFSYDVKMKEKGDIPEGYSVSREKKERFSLILESASTNQTSMYLCASSLRDRTFYEQYFGPGTRLTVT.